A single sample is the source of the 22 T cell receptor beta chains below, sequenced in a study of OX40 agonist ivuxolimab in advanced cancers. Data came from immunoSEQ multiplex PCR; TCRdb stores just in-frame clones and leaves some out. Of tens of thousands of clones listed, about 89% were seen once; the top ten hold 0.75% to 0.9%. The sequences come from CD4+ or CD8+ T cells sorted from blood, collected in a trial of the OX40 agonist ivuxolimab. Source of these receptors: an adult with an advanced solid tumor such as melanoma, head and neck, liver or kidney cancer.

The gene calls are TRBV28 and TRBJ2-7; the match to TRBD1 covers 7 bases. This CDR3 region has 15 residues. Trimming took 4 bases from V and 3 from J; bases not matched to a gene: 9. Germline CDR1 MDHEN, CDR2 SYDVKM. The CDR3: CASSSRRTGRYEQYF. CDR3 coding DNA: TGTGCCAGCAGTTCTCGTAGGACAGGACGCTACGAGCAGTACTTC.

The gene calls are TRBV9 and TRBJ2-7; 10 nucleotides align to TRBD1. J was trimmed by 4 bases and V by 0 bases; bases with no gene match: 1. Germline lookup yields CDR1 SGDLS and CDR2 YYNGEE. The CDR3 is made up of 14 amino acids. For the CDR3, the DNA is TGTGCCAGCAGCGTAGGGGACAGGGGATACGAGCAGTACTTC. Residues: CASSVGDRGYEQYF. Full variable domain (rest looked up from reference TRBV9 and TRBJ2-7): DSGVTQTPKHLITATGQRVTLRCSPRSGDLSVYWYQQSLDQGLQFLIQYYNGEERAKGNILERFSAQQFPDLHSELNLSSLELGDSALYFCASSVGDRGYEQYFGPGTRLTVT.

CDR3 sequence (DNA): TGTGCCAGCAGTCGGAGGGGGTTCAATCAGCCCCAGCATTTT. Amino acids: CASSRRGFNQPQHF. The chain employs TRBV2 and TRBJ1-5, with D perhaps matching TRBD1 (6 bases). V lost 5 bases to trimming and J lost 3 bases, with 11 bases between them. The CDR3 has 14 residues. The germline V gene encodes CDR1 SNHLY and CDR2 FYNNEI.

Here the CDR3 DNA reads TGTGCTAGTGGTTTGATCTTACAGACTAGCGGGGGCCCGGATACGCAGTATTTT. Its protein is CASGLILQTSGGPDTQYF. This sequence joins TRBV12-5 and TRBJ2-3, with 12 bases fitting TRBD2. CDR1 LGHNT and CDR2 FRNRAP come from the germline V gene. V dropped 2 bases and J dropped 6; count of bases not matched to a gene: 12. The CDR3 is 18 amino acids.

This clone was seen a few times. The rearrangement joins TRBV2 to TRBJ1-2; D is undetermined. CDR3 size: 12 residues. Deletions cut 7 bases from V and 5 bases from J, with 11 bases between. The germline CDR1 and CDR2 sequences are SNHLY and FYNNEI. DNA of the CDR3: TGTGCCAGCAAGGGAGGTACATATGGCTACACCTTC. Translated: CASKGGTYGYTF.

The rearrangement joins TRBV6-6 to TRBJ1-1; D is unresolved. The CDR3 totals 13 residues. V lost 1 base and J 4 bases, leaving 7 bases between the germline ends. CDR1 and CDR2 (germline): MNHNY, SVGAGI (reference sequence). This chain's CDR3 is CASSYYRATEAFF. As DNA, the CDR3 is TGTGCCAGCAGTTACTACCGGGCCACTGAAGCTTTCTTT.

This chain links TRBV5-1 with TRBJ2-7; D tentatively reads TRBD1 or TRBD2 (5 bases each). Germline V lookup: CDR1 SGHRS, CDR2 YFSETQ. With 0 bases removed from V and 1 base from J, the gap between germline ends came to 8 bases. This CDR3 is built from 14 residues. In DNA, the CDR3 is TGCGCCAGCAGCTTGGACGGGGCTTCCTACGAGCAGTACTTC. Translation: CASSLDGASYEQYF.

The rearrangement links TRBV6-5 to TRBJ2-3; TRBD1 aligns across 8 bases. J lost 3 bases, V lost 6 bases, and 8 bases had no gene match. CDR1 is MNHEY and CDR2 is SVGAGI in the germline V gene. The CDR3 consists of 15 residues. The CDR3 nucleotides are TGTGCCAGCAGCCGCCGGGACAGGACTACAGATACGCAGTATTTT. It codes for CASSRRDRTTDTQYF.

V is TRBV30 and J is TRBJ1-2, with a possible D match to TRBD1 (6 bases). V shed 5 bases and J shed 5 bases, with 21 bases lying between them. The CDR3 extends over 15 amino acids. Germline CDR1 is GTSNPN and CDR2 is SVGIG (reference sequence). CDR3 sequence: CAWGPLEGGGYGYTF. CDR3 nucleotides: TGTGCCTGGGGACCCCTCGAGGGGGGCGGATATGGCTACACCTTC.

The chain has TRBV30 and TRBJ1-2, with TRBD1 matching 10 bases. V was pared by 1 base and J by 6 bases, with 14 bases of the junction left unmatched. Germline V gives CDR1 GTSNPN, CDR2 SVGIG (reference sequence). The CDR3 runs to 17 residues. The CDR3 loop is CAWSAHTGTGARDGYTF. The DNA of the CDR3 is TGTGCCTGGAGTGCCCATACCGGGACAGGGGCACGGGATGGCTACACCTTC.

V gene TRBV5-6 combines with J gene TRBJ1-2, with D perhaps matching TRBD1 (6 bases). The V gene's germline CDR1 is SGHDT and CDR2 YYEEEE. Trimming took off 6 bases at V and 3 bases at J, with 15 bases between the two ends. This CDR3 comprises 14 residues. CDR3 sequence (DNA): TGTGCCAGCATTCCCGGGGGCACACACTATGGCTACACCTTC. Its translation: CASIPGGTHYGYTF.

The V call is TRBV5-4, the J call TRBJ1-1, with D perhaps matching TRBD1 (6 bases). Germline CDR1 and CDR2: SGHNT and YYREEE (reference sequence). This CDR3 is built from 15 residues. With 4 bases removed from V and 0 bases from J, the gap between germline ends came to 13 bases. In DNA form, the CDR3 reads TGTGCCAGCAGCCCCCCGGGACAAATGAACACTGAAGCTTTCTTT. It is translated as CASSPPGQMNTEAFF.

The J gene is TRBJ2-7, the V gene TRBV23-1; D is uncertain. TRBV23-1 belongs to the ORF category, with a function that is uncertain. Trimming left V 7 bases short and J 5 bases short, with 18 bases between. This CDR3 has 14 residues. The CDR3 nucleotides are TGCGCCAGCAAGCAGACATGTGTGAACAACGAGCAGTACTTC. It yields the protein CASKQTCVNNEQYF.

This clone was found once. The chain joins TRBV19 to TRBJ1-1; 7 positions agree with TRBD1. Unmatched junction bases numbered 7, after V lost 6 bases and J lost 0 bases. Germline values: CDR1 LNHDA, CDR2 SQIVND (reference sequence). This CDR3 is built from 15 residues. The CDR3 protein is CASSTGAGMNTEAFF. The DNA for the CDR3 is TGTGCCAGTAGCACAGGGGCTGGAATGAACACTGAAGCTTTCTTT.

V is TRBV6-9 and J is TRBJ2-7; TRBD1 might be the D (5 bases). With 4 bases removed from V and 6 bases from J, the gap between germline ends came to 7 bases. CDR1 and CDR2 (germline): MNHGY, SVAAGI. This CDR3 has 11 amino acids. In nucleotides, the CDR3 is TGTGCCAGCAGTTCAGGGTTCGAGCAGTACTTC. Translating gives CASSSGFEQYF.

V is TRBV4-3 and J is TRBJ2-5, with D tentatively TRBD1 (5 bases). Per the germline V gene, CDR1 is LGHNA and CDR2 is YSLEER. With 0 bases removed from V and 4 bases from J, the gap between germline ends came to 12 bases. The length of the CDR3 is 15 residues. The CDR3 region is CASSQDWGLGETQYF. The CDR3 DNA reads TGCGCCAGCAGCCAAGATTGGGGCCTTGGAGAGACCCAGTACTTC.

This sequence joins TRBV5-1 and TRBJ2-2, with 8 bases lining up with TRBD2. The CDR3 extends over 16 amino acids. The junction had 8 bases not matched to a gene; V was cut back by 1 base and J by 6 bases. CDR1 is SGHRS and CDR2 is YFSETQ in the germline V gene. The CDR3 sequence: CASSLRGAGGSGELFF. CDR3 sequence (DNA): TGCGCCAGCAGCTTGCGTGGCGCGGGGGGATCCGGGGAGCTGTTTTTT.

V gene TRBV6-5 combines with J gene TRBJ2-3, with D unclear. Trimming left V 0 bases short and J 8 bases short, with 9 bases between. The CDR3 covers 13 residues. Germline CDR1 and CDR2: MNHEY and SVGAGI. CDR3 nucleotides: TGTGCCAGCAGTTACTCAGATAGCTCTACGCAGTATTTT. Encoded protein: CASSYSDSSTQYF.

V and J are TRBV29-1 and TRBJ2-3, with D possibly TRBD1 on 5 matching bases. CDR1 is SQVTM, CDR2 ANQGSEA, per germline. The ends were cut back, 4 bases at V and 1 base at J, with 15 bases in the middle. The CDR3 consists of 15 residues. CDR3 coding DNA: TGCAGCGTTGTAGGTCTGACAGTGGGCACAGATACGCAGTATTTT. This codes for CSVVGLTVGTDTQYF.

This clone has only one observation. A read error may account for a junction end that differs from germline. CDR3 in DNA: TGTGCCAGCAGCTTAGTGGGGGCACTCAATAATCAACCCCAGCATTTT. This encodes CASSLVGALNNQPQHF. The rearrangement joins TRBV7-8 to TRBJ1-5, with D possibly being TRBD1 (6 bases). The CDR3 spans 16 residues. Germline V gene data show CDR1 as SGHVS and CDR2 as FQNEAQ.

The chain couples TRBV10-2 to TRBJ2-5; 9 bases fit TRBD1. The DNA end favors TRBJ2-7, so the J call may be wrong. There are 13 residues in the CDR3. The germline V gene has CDR1 WSHSY and CDR2 SAAADI. CDR3 sequence reads: CASSGTGDYEQYF. The CDR3 bases are TGCGCCAGCAGTGGGACAGGGGACTACGAGCAGTACTTC.

This chain uses TRBV30 with TRBJ1-5; no clear D. In germline, CDR1 is GTSNPN, CDR2 SVGIG (reference sequence). Trimming stripped 5 bases from V and 0 bases from J, with 11 bases between. CDR3 size: 14 residues. CDR3 in amino acids: CAWSYGLSNQPQHF. The CDR3 DNA follows: TGTGCCTGGTCCTACGGGCTTAGCAATCAGCCCCAGCATTTT. The variable domain in full, completed from reference TRBV30 and TRBJ1-5, reads SQTIHQWPATLVQPVGSPLSLECTVEGTSNPNLYWYRQAAGRGLQLLFYSVGIGQISSEVPQNLSASRPQDRQFILSSKKLLLSDSGFYLCAWSYGLSNQPQHFGDGTRLSIL.